This T cell receptor (beta chain) was identified during a study of blood T cell repertoires in COVID-19. Turning to the study itself: Whether acute or convalescent, the COVID-19 samples came from the United States, Italy and Spain.

Germline V gene sequence: CDR1 KGHDR, CDR2 SFDVKD. This CDR3 spans 14 amino acids. Trimming left V 5 bases short and J 0 bases short, with 7 bases between. Participant-reported clinical history was the basis for cohort assignment. Per the authors' pipeline: Reference gene primer amplification gave nucleated cell count estimates. TCRdb's table, derived via immunoSEQ multiplex PCR, lists solely in-frame clones and lacks some. D and trimming come from the DNA, and the V and J calls and clone size come from that table. The table has some 340,000 clones, roughly 90% seen once. The TCR comes from a woman in her 30s who had been exposed to COVID-19. The sample consisted of PBMCs or T cells enriched from blood (not recorded which). The chain uses TRBV24-1 and TRBJ2-1, with a weak D call TRBD1 (6 bases). The DNA for the CDR3 is TGTGCCACCAGTGGAGGGGGCTCCTACAATGAGCAGTTCTTC. Its protein product is CATSGGGSYNEQFF.